The subject of this entry is one T cell receptor (beta chain). This record belongs to a study of long-term antiretroviral therapy in people with HIV. Sequencing relied on immunoSEQ assay v3.0, run at survey level. Here immunoSEQ multiplex PCR was the method, and the copy in TCRdb shows in-frame clones only, minus some. The sample consists of some 28,000 clones, about 86% of them appearing once. The sequence came from a woman in her twenties or thirties with HIV. The sample in question was unsorted PBMCs, obtained 0.8 years after starting antiretroviral therapy.

The CDR3 spells CASSQGAYEQYF. The CDR3 coding sequence is TGTGCCAGCAGTCAGGGGGCCTACGAGCAGTACTTC. This chain links TRBV6-6 with TRBJ2-7; 7 nucleotides agree with TRBD1. Germline V gene sequence: CDR1 MNHNY, CDR2 SVGAGI (reference sequence). The CDR3 consists of 12 residues. The junction had 0 bases not matched to a gene; V was cut back by 5 bases and J by 2 bases.